What follows are 27 T cell receptor beta chains derived from one specimen sequenced in a study of T cells after posttransplantation cyclophosphamide. Data came from immunoSEQ multiplex PCR; TCRdb stores just in-frame clones and leaves some out. The repertoire holds some 13,000 clones, with around four fifths as singletons. Input material: memory CD4+ T cells sorted from PBMCs. The receptors originated from a man aged 50 to 60.

This chain uses TRBV7-9 with TRBJ2-1; D is ambiguous. Looked up from germline, CDR1 is SEHNR and CDR2 is FQNEAQ (reference sequence). The ends were cut back, 1 base at V and 4 bases at J, with 5 bases in the middle. The CDR3 totals 13 residues. CDR3 region: CASSLGSYNEQFF. The CDR3 bases are TGTGCCAGCAGCTTAGGTTCGTACAATGAGCAGTTCTTC.

The J gene is TRBJ2-1, the V gene TRBV5-6, with 16 nucleotides matching TRBD2. Trimming at V came to 4 bases and at J to 8 bases, leaving 9 bases not matched to a gene. This CDR3 region has 17 residues. Per the germline V gene, CDR1 is SGHDT and CDR2 is YYEEEE. DNA for the CDR3: TGTGCCAGCAGCGGGGTGGGACTAGCGGGGGGGGTCGATGAGCAGTTCTTC. It codes for CASSGVGLAGGVDEQFF.

This chain connects TRBV7-2 to TRBJ1-2; D is ambiguous. V lost 2 bases and J 0 bases, leaving 10 bases between the germline ends. Per the germline V gene, CDR1 is SGHTA and CDR2 is FQGNSA. The CDR3 covers 15 residues. The CDR3 here is CASSLQAQANYGYTF. The CDR3 DNA reads TGTGCCAGCAGCTTACAAGCCCAAGCTAACTATGGCTACACCTTC.

V is TRBV18 and J is TRBJ2-5; TRBD1 matches at 8 bases. Germline CDR1 KGHSH, CDR2 LQKENI. V trimming: 8 bases; J trimming: 5 bases; junction bases outside the gene matches: 7. The CDR3 totals 13 residues. The CDR3 loop reads CASTRQGMETQYF. DNA for the CDR3: TGTGCCAGCACCCGACAGGGGATGGAGACCCAGTACTTC. Based on the CDR3 plus reference TRBV18 and TRBJ2-5, the full variable domain is NAGVMQNPRHLVRRRGQEARLRCSPMKGHSHVYWYRQLPEEGLKFMVYLQKENIIDESGMPKERFSAEFPKEGPSILRIQQVVRGDSAAYFCASTRQGMETQYFGPGTRLLVL.

A few counts support this clone. The chain uses TRBV10-3 and TRBJ1-3, with a possible D match to TRBD1 (6 bases). Trimming took off 6 bases at V and 4 bases at J, with 25 bases between the two ends. The CDR3 is 18 amino acids. Germline V gives CDR1 ENHRY, CDR2 SYGVKD. CDR3 in DNA: TGTGCCATCAGCCCAAGGCAACTACGGGACAATTGGGGAAACACCATATATTTT. Protein product: CAISPRQLRDNWGNTIYF.

The rearrangement uses TRBV14 and TRBJ2-1; TRBD2 matches 7 bases. Germline V CDR1 and CDR2: SGHDN, FVKESK. Trimming removed 0 bases from V and 8 bases from J; junction bases left unmatched: 10. The CDR3 sequence is 16 residues long. CDR3 DNA sequence: TGTGCCAGCAGCCAAGATTGGGAGGGCAGGTGGTATGAGCAGTTCTTC. This codes for CASSQDWEGRWYEQFF.

The V call is TRBV29-1, the J call TRBJ2-5, with D uncertain. V lost 6 bases to trimming and J lost 7 bases, with 12 bases between them. Germline V gives CDR1 SQVTM, CDR2 ANQGSEA. This CDR3 comprises 11 residues. The CDR3 is CSVKTPGTQYF. CDR3 DNA sequence: TGCAGCGTCAAAACCCCAGGGACCCAGTACTTC.

This clone has just a few counts. The V gene is TRBV2, the J gene TRBJ1-1; D uncertain. Germline values: CDR1 SNHLY, CDR2 FYNNEI. This CDR3 has 14 amino acids. V was clipped by 6 bases and J by 11 bases, with 22 bases between them. DNA of the CDR3: TGTGCCAGCAGGGAGGACGGCCACGAGTTAGACGCTTTCTTT. Translating it yields CASREDGHELDAFF.

This clone has more than one count but fewer than ten. V usage is TRBV7-6 and J usage is TRBJ1-6, with TRBD1 matching 7 bases. CDR3 size: 16 residues. The germline CDR1 and CDR2 sequences are SGHVS and FNYEAQ. V lost 4 bases, J lost 7 bases, and 10 bases stayed unmatched. CDR3 coding DNA: TGTGCCAGCAGCTCCGGCCGGGGCAGGGGGAATTCACCCCTCCACTTT. Its protein is CASSSGRGRGNSPLHF. Drawing the rest from reference TRBV7-6 and TRBJ1-6, the complete variable domain is GAGVSQSPRYKVTKRGQDVALRCDPISGHVSLYWYRQALGQGPEFLTYFNYEAQQDKSGLPNDRFSAERPEGSISTLTIQRTEQRDSAMYRCASSSGRGRGNSPLHFGNGTRLTVT.

V gene TRBV7-8 combines with J gene TRBJ2-7, with D unclear. The CDR3 covers 14 residues. The germline CDR1 and CDR2 sequences are SGHVS and FQNEAQ. Trimming removed 1 base from V and 2 bases from J, with 9 bases in between. The CDR3, as DNA: TGTGCCAGCAGCTTAGGGAGAGGCCCCTACGAGCAGTACTTC. It encodes CASSLGRGPYEQYF.

This clone was counted between two and nine times. Here the CDR3 DNA reads TGTGCCACCCTAATTCAGGGCCTCCAAGAGACCCAGTACTTC. It specifies CATLIQGLQETQYF. The chain has TRBV6-6 and TRBJ2-5, with a weak D call TRBD1 (5 bases). This CDR3 comprises 14 residues. Trimming removed 10 bases from V and 1 base from J, with 16 bases in between. CDR1 and CDR2 (germline): MNHNY, SVGAGI (reference sequence).

Comment on this clone: The junction departs from germline at one end; a sequencing error may be responsible. This chain uses TRBV5-1 with TRBJ2-3; maybe TRBD2 (6 bases). The CDR3 spans 15 residues. Per germline, CDR1 SGHRS and CDR2 YFSETQ. The CDR3 is CVSSPGLGGTDTQYF. The DNA of the CDR3 is TGCGTCAGCAGCCCTGGCCTTGGGGGGACAGATACGCAGTATTTT.

The chain has TRBV6-1 and TRBJ1-5; D possibly corresponds to TRBD1 (5 bases). Germline-derived CDR1 and CDR2 are MNHNS and SASEGT. The CDR3 loop spans 13 amino acids. The V end lost 7 bases, the J end lost 2 bases, and 9 bases lay between the germline ends. This CDR3 reads CASIREGNQPQHF. The CDR3 region has the DNA TGTGCCAGCATCAGGGAAGGCAATCAGCCCCAGCATTTT.

The V call is TRBV5-4, the J call TRBJ2-1; 9 nucleotides match TRBD1. After removal of 4 bases from V and 0 bases from J, the junction contained 8 bases not matched to a gene. The germline gives CDR1 SGHNT, CDR2 YYREEE (reference sequence). The CDR3 is made up of 17 amino acids. As DNA, the CDR3 is TGTGCCAGCAGCCGCACGGGACAGGGTCGCTCCTACAATGAGCAGTTCTTC. It is translated as CASSRTGQGRSYNEQFF.

The gene calls are TRBV6-6 and TRBJ1-5; tentatively, D is TRBD1 (5 bases). CDR3 size: 14 residues. Germline V lookup: CDR1 MNHNY, CDR2 SVGAGI (reference sequence). V lost 4 bases to trimming and J lost 3 bases, with 10 bases between them. The CDR3 spells CASSSQGFNQPQHF. CDR3 DNA sequence: TGTGCCAGCAGTTCTCAGGGATTCAATCAGCCCCAGCATTTT.

This chain joins TRBV4-3 and TRBJ2-5, with 8 bases aligning to TRBD1. Trimming cost V 1 base and J 5 bases; bases outside gene matches: 9. Germline CDR1 LGHNA, CDR2 YSLEER. This CDR3 has 16 amino acids. The CDR3 spells CASSQAVSGGRETQYF. The CDR3 region has the DNA TGCGCCAGCAGCCAAGCGGTTTCAGGGGGCAGGGAGACCCAGTACTTC.

This clone was seen only once. This chain connects TRBV7-6 to TRBJ1-6; D gene uncertain. Germline-derived CDR1 and CDR2 are SGHVS and FNYEAQ. Trimming cost V 5 bases and J 5 bases, with 7 bases left between them. The CDR3 consists of 13 residues. The CDR3 region is CASSQENNSPLHF. The DNA for the CDR3 is TGTGCCAGCAGCCAGGAAAATAATTCACCCCTCCACTTT.

The V gene is TRBV11-3, the J gene TRBJ1-1; maybe TRBD1 (5 bases). CDR1 is SGHNT, CDR2 YENEEA, per germline. This CDR3 comprises 14 residues. V was pared by 0 bases and J by 3 bases, with 8 bases between. CDR3 nucleotide sequence: TGTGCCAGCAGCTTAGAAGGAGGGGACACTGAAGCTTTCTTT. Translation: CASSLEGGDTEAFF.

This clone showed up just once. The chain couples TRBV2 to TRBJ2-5; a weak D match, TRBD1 (5 bases). There are 12 residues in the CDR3. V gave up 7 bases and J gave up 1 base, with 7 bases separating them. Germline V gives CDR1 SNHLY, CDR2 FYNNEI. In nucleotides, the CDR3 is TGTGCCAGCACTGGGGCCCAAGAGACCCAGTACTTC. Translating it yields CASTGAQETQYF.

Notes on this clone: The junction departs from germline at one end; a sequencing error may be responsible. V is TRBV20-1 and J is TRBJ2-1; D is possibly TRBD2 (6 bases). The CDR3 is 11 amino acids. Germline lookup yields CDR1 DFQATT and CDR2 SNEGSKA (reference sequence). CDR3 residues: CSATQRDLSLF. The CDR3 DNA reads TGCAGTGCTACTCAACGGGACTTATCCCTCTTC.

The genes are TRBV11-3 and TRBJ2-3, with a possible D match to TRBD2 (6 bases). The CDR3 runs to 15 residues. The V end was cut by 4 bases, the J end by 0 bases, with 11 bases between. Germline values: CDR1 SGHNT, CDR2 YENEEA. CDR3 sequence: CASSSWGDSTDTQYF. The DNA for the CDR3 is TGTGCCAGCAGCTCTTGGGGGGACAGCACAGATACGCAGTATTTT.

The chain is built from TRBV6-1 and TRBJ1-1, with 8 bases that match TRBD1. V dropped 5 bases and J dropped 3; count of bases not matched to a gene: 8. Germline CDR1 is MNHNS and CDR2 is SASEGT. The CDR3 spans 15 residues. The CDR3 sequence is CASSPRDRRDTEAFF. The CDR3 nucleotides read TGTGCCAGCAGTCCCCGGGACAGGAGGGACACTGAAGCTTTCTTT.

This chain joins TRBV11-3 and TRBJ2-1; perhaps TRBD2 as D (6 bases). The CDR3 is made up of 14 amino acids. The V gene lost 2 bases and the J gene lost 7 bases, with 12 bases spanning the gap. Germline CDR1 and CDR2: SGHNT and YENEEA. The CDR3 sequence is CASSLYGGSNEQFF. Here the CDR3 DNA reads TGTGCCAGCAGCTTATACGGGGGTTCGAATGAGCAGTTCTTC.

The rearrangement joins TRBV5-6 to TRBJ2-3, with TRBD2 identical over 8 bases. The CDR3 is made up of 16 amino acids. Germline V gene data show CDR1 as SGHDT and CDR2 as YYEEEE. Trimming cost V 0 bases and J 2 bases; bases outside gene matches: 5. CDR3: CASSLVAGGFTDTQYF. The CDR3 coding sequence is TGTGCCAGCAGCTTGGTTGCGGGGGGCTTCACAGATACGCAGTATTTT.

The chain joins TRBV29-1 to TRBJ1-1, with TRBD1 identical over 7 bases. Germline-derived CDR1 and CDR2 are SQVTM and ANQGSEA. The J segment lost 1 base and the V segment lost 6 bases, leaving 8 bases of the junction unmatched. This CDR3 has 14 residues. CDR3 region: CSVLKGAENTEAFF. The CDR3, as DNA: TGCAGCGTACTAAAGGGGGCGGAGAACACTGAAGCTTTCTTT.

The gene calls are TRBV5-8 and TRBJ2-7; D perhaps matches TRBD1 (5 bases). Looked up from germline, CDR1 is SGHTS and CDR2 is YDEGEE. CDR3 size: 13 residues. V lost 5 bases and J 9 bases, leaving 18 bases between the germline ends. The CDR3 nucleotides are TGTGCCAGCAGGGTTACAGGTGACCTGAGGCAGTACTTC. This encodes CASRVTGDLRQYF.

The chain couples TRBV5-4 to TRBJ2-3, with 7 nucleotides matching TRBD2. This CDR3 contains 15 residues. V lost 0 bases and J lost 6; bases outside the gene matches: 7. Germline CDR1 SGHNT, CDR2 YYREEE (reference sequence). CDR3 protein: CASSLAPGGGDTQYF. The CDR3, as DNA: TGTGCCAGCAGCTTGGCCCCGGGAGGAGGGGATACGCAGTATTTT. The variable domain in full, with the rest retrieved from reference TRBV5-4 and TRBJ2-3, is ETGVTQSPTHLIKTRGQQVTLRCSSQSGHNTVSWYQQALGQGPQFIFQYYREEENGRGNFPPRFSGLQFPNYSSELNVNALELDDSALYLCASSLAPGGGDTQYFGPGTRLTVL.